These 20 T cell receptor beta chains came from one sample sequenced in a study of blood T cell repertoires in COVID-19. Repertoires were generated with immunoSEQ multiplex PCR, while TCRdb's copy carries only in-frame clones and drops some. In the table there are about 89,000 clones, around 75% of which are singletons. Sequencing was done on a sample of peripheral blood. These receptors were obtained from a man in his 70s with COVID-19, enrolled during active disease.

The chain recombines TRBV19 with TRBJ1-1; D is undetermined. The CDR3 totals 15 residues. V was clipped by 3 bases and J by 0 bases, with 11 bases between them. From germline, CDR1 is LNHDA and CDR2 SQIVND (reference sequence). CDR3 region: CASSITDIMNTEAFF. DNA of the CDR3: TGTGCCAGTAGTATTACAGATATTATGAACACTGAAGCTTTCTTT.

This chain joins TRBV6-5 and TRBJ2-7; possible D gene TRBD1, 6 bases. The V gene's germline CDR1 is MNHEY and CDR2 SVGAGI. The CDR3 is made up of 14 amino acids. V lost 6 bases and J 6 bases, leaving 18 bases between the germline ends. CDR3 DNA sequence: TGTGCCAGCAGACAACGGCCCCAGGGGTTCGAGCAGTACTTC. Its protein product is CASRQRPQGFEQYF.

This clone has a handful of counts. The chain joins TRBV19 to TRBJ1-6; D perhaps matches TRBD1 (5 bases). V lost 3 bases to trimming and J lost 0 bases, with 12 bases between them. This CDR3 has 17 residues. The germline CDR1 and CDR2 sequences are LNHDA and SQIVND (reference sequence). The CDR3 spells CASSIDSLSSYNSPLHF. In DNA form, the CDR3 reads TGTGCCAGTAGTATTGACAGCCTTAGCTCCTATAATTCACCCCTCCACTTT.

The V gene is TRBV7-9, the J gene TRBJ1-1; D possibly corresponds to TRBD1 (5 bases). CDR1 is SEHNR and CDR2 is FQNEAQ in the germline V gene (reference sequence). CDR3 size: 13 residues. V lost 5 bases to trimming and J lost 4 bases, with 11 bases between them. Here the CDR3 reads CASSPLGGTEAFF. CDR3 sequence (DNA): TGTGCCAGCAGCCCCCTGGGGGGCACTGAAGCTTTCTTT.

DNA of the CDR3: TGTGCCAGCCTTCAAGGGACAGGGGAGCAGCCCCAGCATTTT. It encodes CASLQGTGEQPQHF. This sequence joins TRBV6-5 and TRBJ1-5, with 10 nucleotides matching TRBD1. The trim removed 8 bases at V and 7 bases at J, leaving 8 bases unmatched. Germline CDR1 reads MNHEY; CDR2 reads SVGAGI. The CDR3 sequence is 14 residues long.

The chain is built from TRBV24-1 and TRBJ1-5, with D uncertain. V shed 9 bases and J shed 6 bases, with 14 bases lying between them. The CDR3 is 13 residues long. The germline V gene encodes CDR1 KGHDR and CDR2 SFDVKD. Here the CDR3 reads CATEENGGQPQHF. Here the CDR3 DNA reads TGTGCCACCGAGGAGAATGGCGGTCAGCCCCAGCATTTT.

The CDR3 DNA follows: TGTGCCAGCAGTCAACAGGGTCTCACTGAAGCTTTCTTT. It translates to CASSQQGLTEAFF. The rearrangement uses TRBV27 and TRBJ1-1; D possibly corresponds to TRBD1 (6 bases). Germline V CDR1 and CDR2: MNHEY, SMNVEV (reference sequence). CDR3 size: 13 residues. V lost 5 bases to trimming and J lost 4 bases, with 11 bases between them.

This clone was detected only once. V and J are TRBV4-3 and TRBJ2-2; D might be TRBD2 (5 bases). The germline gives CDR1 LGHNA, CDR2 YSLEER. The CDR3 runs to 17 residues. The V gene lost 1 base and the J gene lost 0 bases, with 12 bases spanning the gap. CDR3 amino acids: CASSQVRSGTNTGELFF. The DNA for the CDR3 is TGCGCCAGCAGCCAAGTCCGCAGCGGAACGAACACCGGGGAGCTGTTTTTT.

This chain joins TRBV5-1 and TRBJ1-2, with 8 bases identical to TRBD1. The CDR3 has 14 residues. The V and J ends lost 4 bases and 4 bases, in that order; junction bases with no gene match: 6. Germline CDR1 is SGHRS and CDR2 is YFSETQ. Here the CDR3 reads CASSPGQGPYGYTF. The CDR3 coding sequence is TGCGCCAGCAGCCCCGGACAGGGCCCCTATGGCTACACCTTC.

This sequence joins TRBV7-3 and TRBJ2-5; 9 bases agree with TRBD2. Germline-derived CDR1 and CDR2 are SGHTA and FQGTGA. This CDR3 has 15 residues. The trim removed 5 bases at V and 4 bases at J, leaving 8 bases unmatched. CDR3 nucleotide sequence: TGTGCCAGCAGCAAAAAGCGGGGGGTTTCAGAGACCCAGTACTTC. This encodes CASSKKRGVSETQYF.

This clone was found once. The chain joins TRBV6-2 or TRBV6-3 to TRBJ2-5; D remains ambiguous. Germline V gene lookup returns CDR1 MNHEY and CDR2 SVGEGT. This CDR3 spans 17 amino acids. V lost 0 bases and J 7 bases, leaving 21 bases between the germline ends. CDR3: CASSYSPDDVLPGTQYF. The CDR3 coding sequence is TGTGCCAGCAGTTACTCCCCGGATGACGTCTTACCGGGGACCCAGTACTTC.

The chain couples TRBV7-9 to TRBJ2-1; 9 bases are shared with TRBD2. The J segment lost 7 bases and the V segment lost 2 bases, leaving 3 bases of the junction unmatched. Germline CDR1 is SEHNR and CDR2 is FQNEAQ (reference sequence). The CDR3 is made up of 14 amino acids. The CDR3 loop reads CASSLRLAENEQFF. The CDR3 nucleotides read TGTGCCAGCAGCTTACGACTAGCGGAAAATGAGCAGTTCTTC.

The V and J genes are TRBV19 and TRBJ2-5, with D possibly TRBD1 on 6 matching bases. CDR3 size: 15 residues. From germline, CDR1 is LNHDA and CDR2 SQIVND (reference sequence). V lost 5 bases, J lost 4 bases, and 17 bases lay in between. DNA of the CDR3: TGTGCCAGTAGTCTCGGACAGCTTTGGGGAGAGACCCAGTACTTC. Translated, it gives CASSLGQLWGETQYF.

This clone was observed a single time. This chain connects TRBV5-1 to TRBJ2-1; D is undetermined. V lost 0 bases to trimming and J lost 1 base, with 5 bases between them. Germline-derived CDR1 and CDR2 are SGHRS and YFSETQ. The CDR3 length is 14 residues. The CDR3, as DNA: TGCGCCAGCAGCTTGGCTCAGTCCTACAATGAGCAGTTCTTC. Its protein product is CASSLAQSYNEQFF.

The V and J genes are TRBV7-9 and TRBJ2-1, with a possible D match to TRBD2 (6 bases). V lost 4 bases to trimming and J lost 7 bases, with 17 bases between them. This CDR3 is 15 amino acids long. Germline V CDR1 and CDR2: SEHNR, FQNEAQ (reference sequence). CDR3 loop: CASSSVNNRGNEQFF. For the CDR3, the DNA is TGTGCCAGCAGCTCCGTTAACAACCGGGGGAATGAGCAGTTCTTC.

CDR3 coding DNA: TGCGCCAGCAGCTACACAGGAAACCCGAACACTGAAGCTTTCTTT. It specifies CASSYTGNPNTEAFF. The chain carries TRBV5-1 and TRBJ1-1, with D tentatively TRBD1 (5 bases). The V end was cut by 3 bases, the J end by 1 base, with 13 bases between. The CDR3 is 15 amino acids. Germline CDR1 SGHRS, CDR2 YFSETQ.

V usage is TRBV7-9 and J usage is TRBJ2-2, with TRBD2 identical over 11 bases. The germline CDR1 and CDR2 sequences are SEHNR and FQNEAQ (reference sequence). Germline trimming cut 7 bases from V and 1 base from J; bases unmatched to any gene: 2. The CDR3 has 15 residues. CDR3 protein: CASTGTSGNTGELFF. CDR3 in DNA: TGTGCCAGCACTGGGACTAGCGGGAACACCGGGGAGCTGTTTTTT.

V gene TRBV9 combines with J gene TRBJ2-2, with D maybe TRBD2 (5 bases). Germline lookup yields CDR1 SGDLS and CDR2 YYNGEE. This CDR3 is 17 amino acids long. With 2 bases removed from V and 3 bases from J, the gap between germline ends came to 17 bases. CDR3 bases: TGTGCCAGCAGCGTCCGTACTAGATTCGGTGACACCGGGGAGCTGTTTTTT. This gives the protein CASSVRTRFGDTGELFF.

The chain has TRBV5-4 and TRBJ2-7; 12 nucleotides line up with TRBD1. CDR1 and CDR2 from the germline V gene are SGHNT and YYREEE (reference sequence). J lost 5 bases, V lost 3 bases, and 6 bases had no gene match. CDR3 length: 15 amino acids. The CDR3 is CASSSGTGGNNEQYF. DNA for the CDR3: TGTGCCAGCAGCTCGGGGACAGGGGGCAATAACGAGCAGTACTTC.

The J gene is TRBJ1-1, the V gene TRBV4-2, with D possibly being TRBD1 (6 bases). Between the trimmed V and J ends, which lost 1 base and 7 bases, there was a span of 13 bases. Germline V lookup: CDR1 LGHNA, CDR2 YNFKEQ. This CDR3 has 14 amino acids. This CDR3 is CASSQARGLIEAFF. CDR3 nucleotide sequence: TGTGCCAGCAGCCAAGCAAGGGGGTTGATTGAAGCTTTCTTT.